This is a list of T cell receptor beta chains from one sample in a study of blood T cell repertoires in COVID-19. The data were produced by immunoSEQ multiplex PCR, yet TCRdb's version contains in-frame clones alone and is incomplete. This table holds around 94,000 clones, about 85% found once. Sequenced sample: peripheral blood. The receptors were gathered from a woman aged 50 to 60 with COVID-19, enrolled during active disease. The CDR3 runs from the conserved cysteine through the conserved F or W. D genes are given only for firm matches. The size of a clone is reported for some rows only, either as once, few or many, or as a class for expanded clones.

>TRBV11-3|TRBJ1-1|-|-
TGTGCCAGCAGCTTAGAGCAGGGGACTGAAGCTTTCTTT
CASSLEQGTEAFF
>TRBV6-5|TRBJ1-2|-|TRBD1
TGTGCCAGCAGTCTCGGGACAGCGGGTGGTGGCTACACCTTC
CASSLGTAGGGYTF
>TRBV12-5|TRBJ2-7|-|TRBD1
TGTGCTAGTGGTTTGGTACGGGGACAGGGGTTATACGAGCAGTACTTC
CASGLVRGQGLYEQYF
>TRBV13|TRBJ2-3|-|-
TGTGCCAGCAGCTCAGGCGGGGAGGAGGGAGATACGCAGTATTTT
CASSSGGEEGDTQYF
>TRBV9|TRBJ1-6|-|-
TGTGCCAGCAGCCCAAACGGGGAACCACCCCTCCACTTT
CASSPNGEPPLHF
>TRBV10-1|TRBJ2-3|once|TRBD2
TGCGCCAGCAGCCGCGGGGGGCTCGAAAGCACAGATACGCAGTATTTT
CASSRGGLESTDTQYF
>TRBV9|TRBJ1-6|-|-
TGTGCCAGCAGCGTAGGGAGTAATAATTCACCCCTCCACTTT
CASSVGSNNSPLHF
>TRBV19|TRBJ1-3|-|TRBD1
TGTGCCAGTTTGGACAGGAACTCTGGAAACACCATATATTTT
CASLDRNSGNTIYF
>TRBV3-1/TRBV3-2|TRBJ2-2|-|-
TGTGCCAGCAGCCAAAGGGGTACCGGGGAGCTGTTTTTT
CASSQRGTGELFF
>TRBV7-2|TRBJ2-7|-|-
TGTGCCAGCAGAACGCCGGGAAACGAGCAGTACTTC
CASRTPGNEQYF
>TRBV19|TRBJ1-4|-|-
TGTGCCAGTAGTATAACGGTGACTAATGAAAAACTGTTTTTT
CASSITVTNEKLFF
>TRBV6-2/TRBV6-3|TRBJ2-1|few|-
TGTGCCAGCAGTTCCGACTCCCTGTTAAGCTCCTACAATGAGCAGTTCTTC
CASSSDSLLSSYNEQFF
>TRBV13|TRBJ2-5|-|TRBD1
TGTGCCAGCAGCGGGACAGGGCCGCAAGAGACCCAGTACTTC
CASSGTGPQETQYF
>TRBV30|TRBJ2-7|few|TRBD1
TGTGCCTGGCAACCCGGACAGGGAGTCGAGCAGTACTTC
CAWQPGQGVEQYF
>TRBV5-1|TRBJ1-5|-|-
TGCGCCAGCAGCGGGGGCGTAGGTCAGCCCCAGCATTTT
CASSGGVGQPQHF
>TRBV3-1/TRBV3-2|TRBJ1-6|-|TRBD1
TGTGCCAGCAGCCAAATACCGGGACAGGGGTCGAATTCACCCCTCCACTTT
CASSQIPGQGSNSPLHF
>TRBV6-5|TRBJ2-5|-|TRBD1
TGTGCCAGCAGACTGGCAGGGGGCACAGAGACCCAGTACTTC
CASRLAGGTETQYF
>TRBV30|TRBJ2-1|once|TRBD2
TGTGCCTGGAGGTTACTAGCGGGACACAATGAGCAGTTCTTC
CAWRLLAGHNEQFF
>TRBV5-5|TRBJ2-7|-|TRBD2
TGTGCCAGCAGCTTAGCCACCGGGACTAGTCACTACGAGCAGTACTTC
CASSLATGTSHYEQYF
>TRBV7-6|TRBJ2-3|-|-
TGTGCCAGCAGCTTAATGTCGGGGGAGATAACAGATACGCAGTATTTT
CASSLMSGEITDTQYF
>TRBV6-1|TRBJ1-1|few|-
TGTGCCAGCAGTGAAACAGAGAACACTGAAGCTTTCTTT
CASSETENTEAFF
>TRBV5-1|TRBJ2-2|-|-
TGCGCCAGCAGCTTGGCAGGGACTGGGGAGCTGTTTTTT
CASSLAGTGELFF
>TRBV28|TRBJ1-4|-|-
TGTGCCAGCACCATATCCGGCGGGGGAGCTGAAAAACTGTTTTTT
CASTISGGGAEKLFF
>TRBV5-1|TRBJ2-7|-|TRBD1
TGCGCCAGCAATGCGGGACAGGGGCACTACGAGCAGTACTTC
CASNAGQGHYEQYF
>TRBV11-2|TRBJ1-2|-|-
TGTGCCAGCAGCTTAGGACAGGAGCGAGGCTACACCTTC
CASSLGQERGYTF
>TRBV6-2/TRBV6-3|TRBJ2-3|-|-
TGTGCCAGCAGTAATCTAGCCCTGGCGCAGTATTTT
CASSNLALAQYF